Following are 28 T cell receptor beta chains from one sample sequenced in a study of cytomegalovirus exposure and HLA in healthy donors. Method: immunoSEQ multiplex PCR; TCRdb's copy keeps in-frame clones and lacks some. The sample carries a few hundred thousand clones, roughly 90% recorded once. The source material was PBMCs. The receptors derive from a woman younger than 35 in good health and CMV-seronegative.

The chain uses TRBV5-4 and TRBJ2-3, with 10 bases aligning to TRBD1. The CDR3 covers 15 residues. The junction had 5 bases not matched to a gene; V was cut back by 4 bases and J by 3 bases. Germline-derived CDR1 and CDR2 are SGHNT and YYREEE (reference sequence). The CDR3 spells CASSRPGQGTDTQYF. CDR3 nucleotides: TGTGCCAGCAGCCGGCCGGGACAGGGGACAGATACGCAGTATTTT.

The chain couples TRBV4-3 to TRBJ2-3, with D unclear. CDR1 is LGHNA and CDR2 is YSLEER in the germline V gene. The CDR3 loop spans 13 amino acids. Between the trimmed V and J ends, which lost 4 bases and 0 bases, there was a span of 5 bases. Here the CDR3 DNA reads TGCGCCAGCAGCCCCACTAGCACAGATACGCAGTATTTT. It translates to CASSPTSTDTQYF.

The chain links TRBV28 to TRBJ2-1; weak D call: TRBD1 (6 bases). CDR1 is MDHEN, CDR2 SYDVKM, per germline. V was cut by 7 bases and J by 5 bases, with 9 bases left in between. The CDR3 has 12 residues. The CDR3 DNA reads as TGTGCCAGCACCAGGGGTGACAATGAGCAGTTCTTC. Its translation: CASTRGDNEQFF.

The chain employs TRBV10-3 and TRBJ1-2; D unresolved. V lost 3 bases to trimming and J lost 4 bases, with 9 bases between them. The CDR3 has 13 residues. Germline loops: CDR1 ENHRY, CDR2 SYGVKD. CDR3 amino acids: CAISDTDAYGYTF. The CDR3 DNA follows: TGTGCCATCAGTGATACAGATGCCTATGGCTACACCTTC.

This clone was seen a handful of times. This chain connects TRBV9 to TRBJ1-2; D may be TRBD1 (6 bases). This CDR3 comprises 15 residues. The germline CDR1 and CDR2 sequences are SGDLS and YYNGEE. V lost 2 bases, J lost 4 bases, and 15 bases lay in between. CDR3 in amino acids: CASSVTGGTPYGYTF. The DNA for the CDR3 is TGTGCCAGCAGCGTGACGGGTGGGACACCCTATGGCTACACCTTC.

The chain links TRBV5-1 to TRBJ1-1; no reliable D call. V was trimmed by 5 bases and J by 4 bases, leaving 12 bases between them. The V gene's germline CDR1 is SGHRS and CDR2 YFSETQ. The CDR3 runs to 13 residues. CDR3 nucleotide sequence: TGCGCCAGCAGACTAAACATCGGCACTGAAGCTTTCTTT. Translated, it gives CASRLNIGTEAFF.

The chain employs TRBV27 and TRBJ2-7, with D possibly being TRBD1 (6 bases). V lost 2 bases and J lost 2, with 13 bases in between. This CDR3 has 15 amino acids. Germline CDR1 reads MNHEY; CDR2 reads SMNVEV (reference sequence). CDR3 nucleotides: TGTGCCAGCAGTTTAGGCCAGGGGATAGCCTACGAGCAGTACTTC. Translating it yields CASSLGQGIAYEQYF.

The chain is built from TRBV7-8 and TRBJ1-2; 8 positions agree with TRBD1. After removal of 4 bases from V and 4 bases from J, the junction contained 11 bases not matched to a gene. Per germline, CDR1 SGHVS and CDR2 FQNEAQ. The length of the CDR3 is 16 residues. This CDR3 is CASSSGTGYPFYGYTF. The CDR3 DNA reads TGTGCCAGCAGCTCCGGGACAGGCTACCCCTTCTATGGCTACACCTTC.

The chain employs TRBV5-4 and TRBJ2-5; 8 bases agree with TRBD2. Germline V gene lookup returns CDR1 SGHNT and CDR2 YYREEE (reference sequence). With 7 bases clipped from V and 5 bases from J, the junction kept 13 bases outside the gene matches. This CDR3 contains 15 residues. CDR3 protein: CASCLSAGGAETQYF. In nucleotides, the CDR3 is TGTGCCAGCTGCCTCTCTGCGGGGGGCGCGGAGACCCAGTACTTC. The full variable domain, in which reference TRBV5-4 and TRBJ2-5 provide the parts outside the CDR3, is ETGVTQSPTHLIKTRGQQVTLRCSSQSGHNTVSWYQQALGQGPQFIFQYYREEENGRGNFPPRFSGLQFPNYSSELNVNALELDDSALYLCASCLSAGGAETQYFGPGTRLLVL.

CDR3 in amino acids: CASNPWDRVDEQYF. The CDR3 bases are TGCGCCAGCAACCCCTGGGACAGGGTCGACGAGCAGTACTTC. V and J are TRBV23-1 and TRBJ2-7; 9 nucleotides line up with TRBD1. TRBV23-1 is recorded as an ORF, its role being uncertain. After removal of 7 bases from V and 5 bases from J, the junction contained 9 bases not matched to a gene. The CDR3 is made up of 14 amino acids.

The CDR3 DNA reads as TGCGCCAGCAGCCGGACACAGGGGACTGAGCAGTTCTTC. Translating it yields CASSRTQGTEQFF. The gene calls are TRBV4-3 and TRBJ2-1; 7 positions match TRBD1. The CDR3 is made up of 13 amino acids. V lost 4 bases to trimming and J lost 9 bases; unmatched junction nucleotides: 6. The germline CDR1 and CDR2 sequences are LGHNA and YSLEER.

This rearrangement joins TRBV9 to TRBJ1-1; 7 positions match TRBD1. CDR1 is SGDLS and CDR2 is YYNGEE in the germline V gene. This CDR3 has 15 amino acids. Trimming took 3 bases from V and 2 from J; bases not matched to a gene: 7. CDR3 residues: CASSANRGQNTEAFF. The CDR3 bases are TGTGCCAGCAGCGCCAACAGGGGCCAAAACACTGAAGCTTTCTTT. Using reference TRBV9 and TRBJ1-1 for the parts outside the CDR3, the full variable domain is DSGVTQTPKHLITATGQRVTLRCSPRSGDLSVYWYQQSLDQGLQFLIQYYNGEERAKGNILERFSAQQFPDLHSELNLSSLELGDSALYFCASSANRGQNTEAFFGQGTRLTVV.

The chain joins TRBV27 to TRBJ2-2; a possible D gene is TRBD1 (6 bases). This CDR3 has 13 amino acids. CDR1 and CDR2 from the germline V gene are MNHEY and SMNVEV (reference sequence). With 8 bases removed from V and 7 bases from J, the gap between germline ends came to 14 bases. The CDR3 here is CASLRQGGGELFF. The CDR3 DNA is TGTGCCAGCCTACGTCAAGGGGGCGGGGAGCTGTTTTTT.

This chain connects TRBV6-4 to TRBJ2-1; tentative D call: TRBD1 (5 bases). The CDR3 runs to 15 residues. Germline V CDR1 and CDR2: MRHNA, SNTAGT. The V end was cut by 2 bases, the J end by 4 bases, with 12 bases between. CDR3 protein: CASSDDSAGYNEQFF. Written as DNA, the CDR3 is TGTGCCAGCAGTGACGACAGTGCTGGGTACAATGAGCAGTTCTTC.

The CDR3 is CASSTVPGGTGRSTNEKLFF. The CDR3 nucleotides read TGTGCCAGTAGTACCGTACCCGGTGGGACAGGGCGATCGACTAATGAAAAACTGTTTTTT. The chain couples TRBV19 to TRBJ1-4; 9 positions agree with TRBD1. Germline V lookup: CDR1 LNHDA, CDR2 SQIVND (reference sequence). V trimming: 4 bases; J trimming: 2 bases; junction bases outside the gene matches: 17. The CDR3 totals 20 residues.

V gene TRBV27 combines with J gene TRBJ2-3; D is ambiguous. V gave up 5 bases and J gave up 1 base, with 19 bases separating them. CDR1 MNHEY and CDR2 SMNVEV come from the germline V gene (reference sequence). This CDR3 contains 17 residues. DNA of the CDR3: TGTGCCAGCAGTCCCCCCCCCGCGGTTACGGGCACAGATACGCAGTATTTT. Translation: CASSPPPAVTGTDTQYF.

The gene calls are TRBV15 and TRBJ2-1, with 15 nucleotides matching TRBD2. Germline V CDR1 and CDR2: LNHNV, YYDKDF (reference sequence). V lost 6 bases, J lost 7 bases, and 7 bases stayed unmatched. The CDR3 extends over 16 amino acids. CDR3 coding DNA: TGTGCCACCAGTCCCGGGACTAGCGGGAGGTGGAATGAGCAGTTCTTC. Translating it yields CATSPGTSGRWNEQFF. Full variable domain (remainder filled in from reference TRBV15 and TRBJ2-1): DAMVIQNPRYQVTQFGKPVTLSCSQTLNHNVMYWYQQKSSQAPKLLFHYYDKDFNNEADTPDNFQSRRPNTSFCFLDIRSPGLGDTAMYLCATSPGTSGRWNEQFFGPGTRLTVL.

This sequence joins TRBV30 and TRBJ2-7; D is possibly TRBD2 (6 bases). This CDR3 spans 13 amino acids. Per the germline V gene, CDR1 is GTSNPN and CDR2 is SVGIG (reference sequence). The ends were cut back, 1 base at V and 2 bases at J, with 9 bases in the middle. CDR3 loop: CAWSAGRTYEQYF. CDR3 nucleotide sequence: TGTGCCTGGAGTGCAGGGAGGACCTACGAGCAGTACTTC.

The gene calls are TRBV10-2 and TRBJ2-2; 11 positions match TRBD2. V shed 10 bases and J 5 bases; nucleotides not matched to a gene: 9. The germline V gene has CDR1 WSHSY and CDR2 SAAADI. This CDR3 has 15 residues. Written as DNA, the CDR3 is TGCGCCACCTCTTTTACTAGCGGGAGTACCGGGGAGCTGTTTTTT. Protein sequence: CATSFTSGSTGELFF.

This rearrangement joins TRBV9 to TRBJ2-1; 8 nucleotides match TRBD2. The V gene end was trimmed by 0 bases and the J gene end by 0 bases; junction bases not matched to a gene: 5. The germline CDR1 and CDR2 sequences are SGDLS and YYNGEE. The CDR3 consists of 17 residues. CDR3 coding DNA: TGTGCCAGCAGCGTAGGGGGGCGGGAGGCCTCCTACAATGAGCAGTTCTTC. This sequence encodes CASSVGGREASYNEQFF.

The CDR3 DNA sequence: TGCGCCAGCAGCCAAGGCACGGGAGGTTTGGGGGAGACCCAGTACTTC. It is translated as CASSQGTGGLGETQYF. The chain couples TRBV4-3 to TRBJ2-5, with 7 bases fitting TRBD2. CDR1 and CDR2 (germline): LGHNA, YSLEER. V dropped 1 base and J dropped 5; count of bases not matched to a gene: 10. The CDR3 runs to 16 residues.

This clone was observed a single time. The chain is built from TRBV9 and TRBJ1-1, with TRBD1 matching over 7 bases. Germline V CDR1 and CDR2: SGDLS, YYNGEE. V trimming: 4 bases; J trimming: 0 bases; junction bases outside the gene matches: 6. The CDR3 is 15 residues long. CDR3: CASSPRGQLNTEAFF. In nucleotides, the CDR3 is TGTGCCAGCAGCCCACGGGGACAGTTGAACACTGAAGCTTTCTTT.

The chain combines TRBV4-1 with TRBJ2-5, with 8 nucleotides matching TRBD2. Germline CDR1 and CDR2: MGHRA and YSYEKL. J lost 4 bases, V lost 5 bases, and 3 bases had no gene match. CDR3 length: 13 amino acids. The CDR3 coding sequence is TGCGCCAGCAGCTCCGCGGGGGGAGAGACCCAGTACTTC. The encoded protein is CASSSAGGETQYF.

The CDR3 DNA follows: TGTGCCAGCAAACCCTTGGGACAGGGGAACTACGAGCAGTACTTC. It is translated as CASKPLGQGNYEQYF. This chain uses TRBV28 with TRBJ2-7, with 10 bases identical to TRBD1. Germline trimming cut 7 bases from V and 3 bases from J; bases unmatched to any gene: 9. The CDR3 is made up of 15 amino acids. Germline assignment: CDR1 MDHEN and CDR2 SYDVKM.

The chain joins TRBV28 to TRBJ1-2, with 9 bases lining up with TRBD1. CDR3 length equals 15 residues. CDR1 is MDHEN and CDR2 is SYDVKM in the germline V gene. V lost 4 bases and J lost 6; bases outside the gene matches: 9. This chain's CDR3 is CASSSLPGQGDGYTF. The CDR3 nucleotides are TGTGCCAGCAGTTCGCTTCCGGGACAGGGTGATGGCTACACCTTC.

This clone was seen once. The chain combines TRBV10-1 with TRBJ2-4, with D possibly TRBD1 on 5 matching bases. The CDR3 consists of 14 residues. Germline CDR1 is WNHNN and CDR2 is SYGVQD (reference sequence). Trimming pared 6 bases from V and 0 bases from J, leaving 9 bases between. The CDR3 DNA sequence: TGCGCCAGCAGGGGGCATCGAGCCAAAAACATTCAGTACTTC. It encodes CASRGHRAKNIQYF.

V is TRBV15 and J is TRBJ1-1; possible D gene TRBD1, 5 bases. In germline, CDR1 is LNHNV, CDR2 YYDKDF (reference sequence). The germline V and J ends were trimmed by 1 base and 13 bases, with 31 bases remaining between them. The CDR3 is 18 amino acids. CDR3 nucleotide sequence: TGTGCCACCAGCAGAGGGTCCTCCGGGGGTGTAAAGACTAAGGAAAGTTTCTTT. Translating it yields CATSRGSSGGVKTKESFF.

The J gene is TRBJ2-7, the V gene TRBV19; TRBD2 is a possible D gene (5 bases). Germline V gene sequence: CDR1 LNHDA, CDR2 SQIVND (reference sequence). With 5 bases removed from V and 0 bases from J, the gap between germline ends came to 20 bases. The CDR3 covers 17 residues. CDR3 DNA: TGTGCCAGTAGTGCCCGGGATAGATGGCCTACCTCCTACGAGCAGTACTTC. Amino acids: CASSARDRWPTSYEQYF.